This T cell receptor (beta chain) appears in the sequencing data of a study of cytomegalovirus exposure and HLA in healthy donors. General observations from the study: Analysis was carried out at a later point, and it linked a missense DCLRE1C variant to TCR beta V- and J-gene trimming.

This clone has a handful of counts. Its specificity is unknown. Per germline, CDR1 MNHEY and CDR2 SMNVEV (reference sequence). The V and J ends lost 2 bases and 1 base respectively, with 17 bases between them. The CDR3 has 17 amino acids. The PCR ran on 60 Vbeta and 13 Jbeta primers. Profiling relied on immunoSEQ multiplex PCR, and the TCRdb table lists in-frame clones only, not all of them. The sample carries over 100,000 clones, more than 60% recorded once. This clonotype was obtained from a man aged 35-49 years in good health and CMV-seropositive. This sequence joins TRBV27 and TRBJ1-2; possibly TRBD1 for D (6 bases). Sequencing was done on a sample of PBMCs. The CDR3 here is CASSLKGGGTLNYGYTF. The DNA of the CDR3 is TGTGCCAGCAGTTTAAAGGGGGGGGGAACCCTTAACTATGGCTACACCTTC.